What follows are 15 T cell receptor beta chains derived from one specimen sequenced in a study of cytomegalovirus exposure and HLA in healthy donors. PCR employed 60 Vbeta and 13 Jbeta primers. The repertoire was sequenced with immunoSEQ multiplex PCR; TCRdb's copy has only in-frame clones and lacks some. The sample includes about 78,000 clones. Source material: PBMCs. Source of these receptors: a female donor in good health and CMV-seropositive.

The V and J genes are TRBV4-2 and TRBJ2-7; tentative D call: TRBD1 (5 bases). Trimming took 8 bases from V and 4 from J, leaving 12 bases between them. CDR1 and CDR2 from the germline V gene are LGHNA and YNFKEQ. The CDR3 consists of 12 residues. The DNA of the CDR3 is TGTGCCAGCGGCCCAGGGAAGTACGAGCAGTACTTC. Translating it yields CASGPGKYEQYF.

V and J are TRBV30 and TRBJ1-2, with 7 bases that match TRBD1. The CDR3 spans 13 residues. V trimming: 0 bases; J trimming: 2 bases; junction bases outside the gene matches: 0. Germline V CDR1 and CDR2: GTSNPN, SVGIG (reference sequence). Written as DNA, the CDR3 is TGTGCCTGGAGTGTGGGACAGAACTATGGCTACACCTTC. Protein product: CAWSVGQNYGYTF. The full variable domain, its missing parts supplied by reference TRBV30 and TRBJ1-2, is SQTIHQWPATLVQPVGSPLSLECTVEGTSNPNLYWYRQAAGRGLQLLFYSVGIGQISSEVPQNLSASRPQDRQFILSSKKLLLSDSGFYLCAWSVGQNYGYTFGSGTRLTVV.

V and J are TRBV2 and TRBJ2-7, with 8 bases matching TRBD2. V dropped 3 bases and J dropped 0; count of bases not matched to a gene: 4. CDR1 and CDR2 (germline): SNHLY, FYNNEI. The CDR3 covers 15 residues. The CDR3 reads CASSDVAGSSYEQYF. The CDR3 bases are TGTGCCAGCAGTGATGTAGCGGGGAGCTCCTACGAGCAGTACTTC. Full variable domain (missing parts from reference TRBV2 and TRBJ2-7): EPEVTQTPSHQVTQMGQEVILRCVPISNHLYFYWYRQILGQKVEFLVSFYNNEISEKSEIFDDQFSVERPDGSNFTLKIRSTKLEDSAMYFCASSDVAGSSYEQYFGPGTRLTVT.

The DNA of the CDR3 is TGTGCCAGCAGCCTGACTAGCGGGAGGACCTCCTACAATGAGCAGTTCTTC. Translating gives CASSLTSGRTSYNEQFF. V usage is TRBV7-2 and J usage is TRBJ2-1, with 13 bases identical to TRBD2. Germline loops: CDR1 SGHTA, CDR2 FQGNSA. The CDR3 covers 17 residues. V lost 5 bases to trimming and J lost 0 bases; unmatched junction nucleotides: 4.

The chain links TRBV18 to TRBJ1-4; tentatively, D is TRBD1 (5 bases). This CDR3 spans 14 amino acids. Trimming shortened V by 1 base and J by 7 bases, and 10 bases separated the two germline ends. Germline V CDR1 and CDR2: KGHSH, LQKENI. CDR3 amino acids: CASSPLQGSEKLFF. CDR3 DNA sequence: TGTGCCAGCTCACCACTCCAGGGAAGTGAAAAACTGTTTTTT.

The V and J genes are TRBV5-1 and TRBJ2-3; 8 positions match TRBD1. Germline V gene sequence: CDR1 SGHRS, CDR2 YFSETQ. Trimming took 2 bases from V and 0 from J; bases not matched to a gene: 11. This CDR3 region has 18 residues. DNA of the CDR3: TGCGCCAGCAGCTTCCTGACAGGGGTAGCGGTTAGCACAGATACGCAGTATTTT. It encodes CASSFLTGVAVSTDTQYF.

The gene calls are TRBV28 and TRBJ2-7; TRBD2 aligns across 14 bases. The CDR3 totals 16 residues. After removal of 8 bases from V and 3 bases from J, the junction contained 9 bases not matched to a gene. Per germline, CDR1 MDHEN and CDR2 SYDVKM. CDR3: CASRGTSGRFGYEQYF. The CDR3, as DNA: TGTGCCAGCCGAGGGACTAGCGGGAGATTCGGCTACGAGCAGTACTTC.

This chain links TRBV29-1 with TRBJ2-6; D unclear. The germline V gene has CDR1 SQVTM and CDR2 ANQGSEA. The V end was cut by 6 bases, the J end by 0 bases, with 6 bases between. The CDR3 sequence is 13 residues long. CDR3 nucleotide sequence: TGCAGCGTACAGAGCTCTGGGGCCAACGTCCTGACTTTC. Translated: CSVQSSGANVLTF.

The chain is built from TRBV7-3 and TRBJ2-3; D remains ambiguous. Germline V gives CDR1 SGHTA, CDR2 FQGTGA. The CDR3 is made up of 13 amino acids. The V end was cut by 1 base, the J end by 4 bases, with 6 bases between. The CDR3 loop reads CASSLSSPDTQYF. CDR3 in DNA: TGTGCCAGCAGCTTAAGTTCTCCAGATACGCAGTATTTT.

V is TRBV18 and J is TRBJ2-7, with 8 nucleotides matching TRBD1. Germline V CDR1 and CDR2: KGHSH, LQKENI. This CDR3 region has 12 residues. Trimming took 3 bases from V and 7 from J; bases not matched to a gene: 2. CDR3 in amino acids: CASSPDRGEQYF. CDR3 coding DNA: TGTGCCAGCTCACCCGACAGGGGAGAGCAGTACTTC.

V is TRBV11-2 and J is TRBJ2-3, with 12 bases that match TRBD2. The CDR3 length is 16 residues. CDR1 SGHAT and CDR2 FQNNGV come from the germline V gene. V lost 3 bases to trimming and J lost 0 bases; unmatched junction nucleotides: 1. For the CDR3, the DNA is TGTGCCAGCAGCTTCGGACTAGCGGGGAGCACAGATACGCAGTATTTT. This codes for CASSFGLAGSTDTQYF.

This sequence joins TRBV6-5 and TRBJ2-7, with D possibly matching TRBD2 (5 bases). From germline, CDR1 is MNHEY and CDR2 SVGAGI. Trimming removed 2 bases at V and 2 bases at J, with 13 bases between. The CDR3 has 15 residues. CDR3 residues: CASSYTPSGTYEQYF. The CDR3 coding sequence is TGTGCCAGCAGTTACACTCCGTCGGGGACCTACGAGCAGTACTTC.

In the case of this clone: Other DNA sequences in this specimen translate into the identical CDR3. The chain has TRBV4-1 and TRBJ1-1; D perhaps matches TRBD1 (6 bases). Germline V CDR1 and CDR2: MGHRA, YSYEKL. CDR3 length: 15 residues. Trimming left V 0 bases short and J 1 base short, with 9 bases between. In DNA, the CDR3 is TGCGCCAGCAGCCAAGAAGGGGGTTCGAACACTGAAGCTTTCTTT. It specifies CASSQEGGSNTEAFF.

This chain connects TRBV20-1 to TRBJ1-2; no firm D call. Germline lookup yields CDR1 DFQATT and CDR2 SNEGSKA (reference sequence). The CDR3 is 11 amino acids. V lost 3 bases to trimming and J lost 8 bases, with 10 bases between them. CDR3 sequence (DNA): TGCAGTGCTAGCGCCGGGAACGGCTACACCTTC. Its protein product is CSASAGNGYTF.

This chain joins TRBV27 and TRBJ1-1; D is possibly TRBD1 (6 bases). V was trimmed by 2 bases and J by 5 bases, leaving 9 bases between them. This CDR3 has 13 residues. CDR1 and CDR2 from the germline V gene are MNHEY and SMNVEV (reference sequence). CDR3 loop: CASSLSRGTEAFF. CDR3 coding DNA: TGTGCCAGCAGTTTAAGTAGGGGGACTGAAGCTTTCTTT.